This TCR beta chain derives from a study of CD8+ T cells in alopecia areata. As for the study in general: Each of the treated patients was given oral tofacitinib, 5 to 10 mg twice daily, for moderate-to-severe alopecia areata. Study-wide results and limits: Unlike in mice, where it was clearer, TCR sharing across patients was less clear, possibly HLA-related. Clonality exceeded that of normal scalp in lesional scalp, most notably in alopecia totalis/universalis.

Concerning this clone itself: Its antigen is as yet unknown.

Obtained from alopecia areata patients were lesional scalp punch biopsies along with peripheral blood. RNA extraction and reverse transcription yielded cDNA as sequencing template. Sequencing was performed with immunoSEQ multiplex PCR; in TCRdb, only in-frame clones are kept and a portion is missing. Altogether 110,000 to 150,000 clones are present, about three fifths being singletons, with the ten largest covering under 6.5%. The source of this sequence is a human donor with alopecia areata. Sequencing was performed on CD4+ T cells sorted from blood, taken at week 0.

In DNA, the CDR3 is TGTGCCAGCTCACCGAGCGTGGTGGGAGATACGCAGTATTTT. This encodes CASSPSVVGDTQYF. This chain connects TRBV18 to TRBJ2-3; no definite D call. With 3 bases removed from V and 5 bases from J, the gap between germline ends came to 12 bases. The CDR3 runs to 14 residues. The V gene's germline CDR1 is KGHSH and CDR2 LQKENI.